The 10 T cell receptor beta chains reported below all come from one sample, sequenced in a study of cytomegalovirus exposure and HLA in healthy donors. PCR primers comprised 60 Vbeta and 13 Jbeta primers. Only in-frame clones appear in the TCRdb table, and some are missing; sequencing was by immunoSEQ multiplex PCR. Counted here are some 120,000 clones, roughly four fifths occurring once; the ten biggest clones make up less than 3%. Sequenced input: PBMCs. The source is a woman aged 40 to 55 in good health and CMV-seropositive.

The gene calls are TRBV7-8 and TRBJ1-1; D is unresolved. Between the trimmed V and J ends, which lost 5 bases and 3 bases, there was a span of 13 bases. Germline V gene sequence: CDR1 SGHVS, CDR2 FQNEAQ. CDR3 length equals 14 residues. The CDR3 here is CASSLLILDTEAFF. In DNA form, the CDR3 reads TGTGCCAGCAGCCTACTGATTTTGGACACTGAAGCTTTCTTT.

This chain uses TRBV10-3 with TRBJ1-2; tentatively, D is TRBD1 (5 bases). The V end was cut by 4 bases, the J end by 13 bases, with 19 bases between. This CDR3 region has 13 residues. Germline loops: CDR1 ENHRY, CDR2 SYGVKD. In DNA form, the CDR3 reads TGTGCCATCAGTGGCCTAGGGACTGCGGACTCCACCTTC. This encodes CAISGLGTADSTF.

The CDR3 nucleotides are TGTGCCACCAGCAGGCGGACAGGGGTCTCGTCTGGAAACACCATATATTTT. It encodes CATSRRTGVSSGNTIYF. The chain combines TRBV15 with TRBJ1-3; 9 nucleotides agree with TRBD1. This CDR3 is built from 17 residues. V gave up 3 bases and J gave up 1 base; unmatched junction bases: 7. In germline, CDR1 is LNHNV, CDR2 YYDKDF (reference sequence).

The chain links TRBV7-9 to TRBJ2-7, with 10 bases matching TRBD2. With 1 base clipped from V and 5 bases from J, the junction kept 5 bases outside the gene matches. Germline V gene sequence: CDR1 SEHNR, CDR2 FQNEAQ (reference sequence). The CDR3 consists of 15 residues. CDR3 sequence reads: CASSLVSGRADEQYF. In DNA, the CDR3 is TGTGCCAGCAGCTTAGTGAGCGGGAGGGCCGACGAGCAGTACTTC.

The V gene is TRBV4-2, the J gene TRBJ1-1, with unresolved D. Germline loops: CDR1 LGHNA, CDR2 YNFKEQ. V was trimmed by 5 bases and J by 4 bases, leaving 11 bases between them. This CDR3 is 13 amino acids long. CDR3 DNA: TGTGCCAGCAGCGACACTGTGGTCACTGAAGCTTTCTTT. Translating gives CASSDTVVTEAFF.

This clone was counted a few times. V gene TRBV28 combines with J gene TRBJ1-1; 10 nucleotides align to TRBD1. With 3 bases clipped from V and 1 base from J, the junction kept 11 bases outside the gene matches. This CDR3 is built from 18 residues. In germline, CDR1 is MDHEN, CDR2 SYDVKM. CDR3 in amino acids: CASSFGPGQGTANTEAFF. In DNA, the CDR3 is TGTGCCAGCAGTTTCGGTCCGGGACAGGGGACTGCGAACACTGAAGCTTTCTTT.

The chain recombines TRBV7-9 with TRBJ2-1; 7 nucleotides match TRBD1. V shed 1 base, J shed 5 bases, and the junction held 2 bases outside the gene matches. CDR1 and CDR2 (germline): SEHNR, FQNEAQ (reference sequence). This CDR3 comprises 14 residues. The CDR3 sequence is CASSLVGQDNEQFF. Here the CDR3 DNA reads TGTGCCAGCAGCTTAGTAGGACAGGACAATGAGCAGTTCTTC.

The rearrangement links TRBV5-1 to TRBJ2-5; 9 positions agree with TRBD2. The CDR3 sequence is 15 residues long. Germline CDR1 reads SGHRS; CDR2 reads YFSETQ. J lost 2 bases, V lost 1 base, and 3 bases had no gene match. CDR3: CASSLFTSGQETQYF. Written as DNA, the CDR3 is TGCGCCAGCAGCTTGTTCACTAGCGGGCAAGAGACCCAGTACTTC.

The CDR3 bases are TGTGCCAGCAGACGACAGGGGATGGGTGAAAAACTGTTTTTT. This translates into CASRRQGMGEKLFF. The chain has TRBV27 and TRBJ1-4, with 8 bases that match TRBD1. V shed 6 bases and J 7 bases; nucleotides not matched to a gene: 7. This CDR3 spans 14 amino acids. In germline, CDR1 is MNHEY, CDR2 SMNVEV (reference sequence).

The chain's CDR3 is CAISPAVGQGSTEAFF. DNA of the CDR3: TGTGCCATTTCCCCGGCGGTTGGACAGGGGAGCACTGAAGCTTTCTTT. The chain has TRBV5-4 and TRBJ1-1, with 9 nucleotides matching TRBD1. The CDR3 has 16 amino acids. Germline V gene data show CDR1 as SGHNT and CDR2 as YYREEE (reference sequence). V was clipped by 9 bases and J by 4 bases; unmatched bases: 16.